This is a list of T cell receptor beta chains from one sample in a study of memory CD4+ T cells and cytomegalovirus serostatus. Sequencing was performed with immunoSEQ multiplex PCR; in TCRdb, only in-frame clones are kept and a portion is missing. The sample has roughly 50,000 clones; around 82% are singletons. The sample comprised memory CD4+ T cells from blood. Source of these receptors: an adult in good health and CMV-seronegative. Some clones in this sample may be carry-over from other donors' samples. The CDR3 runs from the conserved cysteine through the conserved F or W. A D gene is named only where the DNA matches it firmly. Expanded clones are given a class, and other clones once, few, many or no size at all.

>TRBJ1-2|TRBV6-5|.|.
CASKAGSHYGYTF
TGTGCCAGCAAGGCAGGGTCCCACTATGGCTACACCTTC
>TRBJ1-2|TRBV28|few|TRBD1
CASSPGTGVYGYTF
TGTGCCAGCAGCCCTGGGACAGGGGTTTATGGCTACACCTTC
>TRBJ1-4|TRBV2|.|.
CASSDRGAFNEKLFF
TGTGCCAGCAGTGATCGGGGGGCGTTTAATGAAAAACTGTTTTTT
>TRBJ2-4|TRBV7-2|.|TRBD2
CASSLAASGSSIQYF
TGTGCCAGCAGCTTAGCGGCTAGCGGGAGTTCCATTCAGTACTTC
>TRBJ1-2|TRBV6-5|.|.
CASSYSRGGSAGYTF
TGTGCCAGCAGTTACTCGAGGGGGGGATCTGCCGGCTACACCTTC
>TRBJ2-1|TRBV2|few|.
CASLGGRGDNEQFF
TGTGCCAGCTTAGGGGGGAGGGGAGACAATGAGCAGTTCTTC
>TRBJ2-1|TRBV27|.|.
CASRPSTDNEQFF
TGTGCCAGCAGGCCTAGCACCGACAATGAGCAGTTCTTC
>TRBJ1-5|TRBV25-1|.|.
CASSSPNQPQHF
TGTGCCAGCAGTTCACCGAATCAGCCCCAGCATTTT
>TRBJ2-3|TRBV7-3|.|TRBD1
CASSITGGESDTQYF
TGTGCCAGCAGCATAACAGGGGGCGAGTCAGATACGCAGTATTTT
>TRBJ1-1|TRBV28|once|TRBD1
CASSGQGANTEAFF
TGTGCCAGCAGTGGACAGGGGGCGAACACTGAAGCTTTCTTT
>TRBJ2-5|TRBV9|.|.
CASSVGGPERTQYF
TGTGCCAGCAGCGTAGGGGGCCCAGAGAGGACCCAGTACTTC
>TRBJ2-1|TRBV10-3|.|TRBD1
CAVAGQGLDEQFF
TGTGCCGTTGCGGGACAGGGGTTAGATGAGCAGTTCTTC
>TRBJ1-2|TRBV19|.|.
CASSIGKGVTHGYTF
TGTGCCAGTAGTATCGGCAAGGGCGTAACTCATGGCTACACCTTC
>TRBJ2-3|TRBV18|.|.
CASSQTGDTQYF
TGTGCCAGCTCACAAACCGGGGATACGCAGTATTTT
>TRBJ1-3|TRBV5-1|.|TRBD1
CASSLAGQGRNTIYF
TGCGCCAGCAGCTTGGCGGGACAGGGGAGAAACACCATATATTTT
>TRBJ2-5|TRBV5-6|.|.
CASSFLEWETQYF
TGTGCCAGCAGCTTCTTAGAATGGGAGACCCAGTACTTC
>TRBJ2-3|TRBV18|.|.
CASSKELPSTDTQYF
TGTGCCAGCTCAAAAGAACTACCGAGCACAGATACGCAGTATTTT
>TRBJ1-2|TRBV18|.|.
CASSPLQSGDGYTF
TGTGCCAGCTCACCATTACAGAGCGGAGATGGCTACACCTTC
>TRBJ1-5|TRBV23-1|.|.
CASIRGGEQPQHF
TGCGCCAGCATACGGGGGGGTGAGCAGCCCCAGCATTTT
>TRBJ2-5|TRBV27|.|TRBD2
CASSLSGTSGRLQETQYF
TGTGCCAGCAGTTTATCCGGGACTAGCGGGCGCCTCCAAGAGACCCAGTACTTC
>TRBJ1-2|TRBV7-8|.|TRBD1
CASSYGQANGYTF
TGTGCCAGCAGCTACGGACAGGCTAACGGCTACACCTTC
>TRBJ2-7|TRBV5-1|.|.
CASSLVPRGVYEQYF
TGCGCCAGCAGCTTGGTCCCCAGGGGGGTCTACGAGCAGTACTTC
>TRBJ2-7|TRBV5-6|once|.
CASSLVAVGPREQYF
TGTGCCAGCAGCTTGGTCGCAGTGGGCCCCCGGGAGCAGTACTTC
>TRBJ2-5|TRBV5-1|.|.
CASSLSATPGSGTQYF
TGCGCCAGCAGCTTATCTGCGACTCCAGGGTCTGGGACCCAGTACTTC
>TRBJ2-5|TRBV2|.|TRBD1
CASGRDRQETQYF
TGTGCCAGCGGCCGGGACAGGCAAGAGACCCAGTACTTC
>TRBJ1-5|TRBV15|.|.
CATSLRQGNQPQHF
TGTGCCACCAGCCTTCGACAGGGCAATCAGCCCCAGCATTTT
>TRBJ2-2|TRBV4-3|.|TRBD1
CASSHQTGGNTGELFF
TGCGCCAGCAGCCACCAGACAGGGGGTAACACCGGGGAGCTGTTTTTT
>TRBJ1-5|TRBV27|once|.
CASSEGMGNRQPQHF
TGTGCCAGCAGTGAGGGTATGGGGAACCGACAGCCCCAGCATTTT